This TCR beta chain was sequenced in a study of cytomegalovirus exposure and HLA in healthy donors. On the study more broadly: Previous work identified around 120 million unique TCR beta sequences from about 179 million T cells. Overall study results and limits: Earlier analysis found most TCR beta V segments productive about 90% or about 30% of the time. Among the sequence variants, a highly shared cluster was likely an artifact of sequencing.

Concerning this clone: Antigen: not known.

This CDR3 contains 17 residues. Per germline, CDR1 LNHDA and CDR2 SQIVND (reference sequence). Between the trimmed V and J ends, which lost 5 bases and 0 bases, there was a span of 14 bases. PCR amplification relied on 60 Vbeta primers (plus 13 Jbeta primers). Some clones are missing from TCRdb's copy, which holds only in-frame ones; the method was immunoSEQ multiplex PCR. Here the sample spans roughly 140,000 clones, roughly 78% being singletons. Donors showed nominal health when sampled, although they likely had unrecorded immune exposures. The specimen sequenced was PBMCs. The TCR was taken from a man aged 45-60 years in good health and CMV-seropositive. This chain joins TRBV19 and TRBJ2-6; perhaps TRBD2 as D (5 bases). The CDR3 region is CASSLRTGNSGANVLTF. For the CDR3, the DNA is TGTGCCAGTAGTCTTAGGACGGGGAACTCTGGGGCCAACGTCCTGACTTTC.